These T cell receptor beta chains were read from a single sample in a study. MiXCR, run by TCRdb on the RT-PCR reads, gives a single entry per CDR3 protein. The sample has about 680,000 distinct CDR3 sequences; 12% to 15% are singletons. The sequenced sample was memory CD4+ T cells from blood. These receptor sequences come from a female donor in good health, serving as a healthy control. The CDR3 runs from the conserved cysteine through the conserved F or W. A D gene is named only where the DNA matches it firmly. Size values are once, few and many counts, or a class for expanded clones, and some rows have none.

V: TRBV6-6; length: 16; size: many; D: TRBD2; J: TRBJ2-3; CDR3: CASSRPSGSSTDTQYF; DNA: TGTGCCAGCAGTCGACCTAGCGGGAGCAGCACAGATACGCAGTATTTT
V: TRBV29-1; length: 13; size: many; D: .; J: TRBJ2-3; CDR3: CSVGGVRTDTQYF; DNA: TGCAGCGTTGGAGGGGTCCGCACAGATACGCAGTATTTT
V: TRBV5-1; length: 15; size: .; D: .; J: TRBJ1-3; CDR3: CASRLVPLSGNTIYF; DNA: TGCGCCAGCAGACTCGTGCCCCTCTCTGGAAACACCATATATTTT
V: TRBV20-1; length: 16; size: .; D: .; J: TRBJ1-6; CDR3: CSARGRTGVDNSPLHF; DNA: TGCAGTGCTAGAGGCCGAACAGGAGTAGATAATTCACCCCTCCACTTT
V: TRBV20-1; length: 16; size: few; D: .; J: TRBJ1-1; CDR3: CSARNFRDPQGTEAFF; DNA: TGCAGTGCTAGAAATTTCCGGGACCCTCAAGGGACTGAAGCTTTCTTT
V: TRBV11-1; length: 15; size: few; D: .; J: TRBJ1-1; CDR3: CASSFYSSMNTEAFF; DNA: TGTGCCAGCAGCTTCTACAGCTCTATGAACACTGAAGCTTTCTTT
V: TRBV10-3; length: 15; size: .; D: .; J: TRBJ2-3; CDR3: CAISESGLSTDTQYF; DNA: TGTGCCATCAGTGAATCCGGGTTGAGCACAGATACGCAGTATTTT
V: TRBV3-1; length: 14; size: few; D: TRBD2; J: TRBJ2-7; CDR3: CASERSGNSYEQYF; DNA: TGTGCCAGCGAGCGTAGCGGGAACTCCTACGAGCAGTACTTC
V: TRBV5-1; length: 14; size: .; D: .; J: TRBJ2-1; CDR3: CASSLVDKRNEQFF; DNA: TGCGCCAGCAGCTTGGTGGACAAACGAAATGAGCAGTTCTTC
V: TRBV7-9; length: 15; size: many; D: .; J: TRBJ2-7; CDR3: CASSLGAGGVIEQYF; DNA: TGTGCCAGCAGCTTAGGTGCAGGGGGGGTGATCGAGCAGTACTTC
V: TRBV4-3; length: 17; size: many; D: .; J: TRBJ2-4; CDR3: CASSQDGFEGTKNIQYF; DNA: TGCGCCAGCAGCCAAGATGGGTTCGAGGGGACCAAAAACATTCAGTACTTC
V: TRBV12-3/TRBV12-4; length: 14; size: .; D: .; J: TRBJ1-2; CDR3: CASSDGRRTLGYTF; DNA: TGTGCCAGCAGTGACGGGAGACGGACCCTTGGCTACACCTTC
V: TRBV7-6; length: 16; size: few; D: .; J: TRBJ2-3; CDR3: CASSPRGGGSTDTQYF; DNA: TGTGCCAGCAGCCCCCGTGGAGGGGGCTCTACAGATACGCAGTATTTT
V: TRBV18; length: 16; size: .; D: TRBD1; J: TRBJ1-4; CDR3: CASSPNAGTANEKLFF; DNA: TGTGCCAGCTCACCAAACGCCGGGACAGCTAATGAAAAACTGTTTTTT
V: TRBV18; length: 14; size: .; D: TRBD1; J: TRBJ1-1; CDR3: CASSPGTGAGEAFF; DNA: TGTGCCAGCTCACCAGGGACAGGGGCTGGTGAAGCTTTCTTT
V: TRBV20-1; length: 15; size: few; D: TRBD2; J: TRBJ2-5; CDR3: CSARDPAGVGETQYF; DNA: TGCAGTGCTAGAGACCCAGCGGGAGTGGGAGAGACCCAGTACTTC
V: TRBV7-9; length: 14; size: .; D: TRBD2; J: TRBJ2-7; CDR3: CASSLGLADYEQYF; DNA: TGTGCCAGCAGCCTAGGACTAGCGGACTACGAGCAGTACTTC
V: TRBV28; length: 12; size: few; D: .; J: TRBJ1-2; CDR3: CASSFYGYGYTF; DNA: TGTGCCAGCAGCTTTTATGGGTATGGCTACACCTTC
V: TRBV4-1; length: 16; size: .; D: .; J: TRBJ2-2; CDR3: CASSQDQRGAGGELFF; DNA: TGCGCCAGCAGCCAAGATCAACGGGGGGCGGGCGGGGAGCTGTTTTTT
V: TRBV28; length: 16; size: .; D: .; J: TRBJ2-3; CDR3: CASSSSQGYRTDTQYF; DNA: TGTGCCAGCAGTAGTTCACAGGGATATCGCACAGATACGCAGTATTTT
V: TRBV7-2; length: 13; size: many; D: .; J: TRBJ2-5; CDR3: CASSLSFAETQYF; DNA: TGTGCCAGCAGCCTCAGTTTCGCCGAGACCCAGTACTTC
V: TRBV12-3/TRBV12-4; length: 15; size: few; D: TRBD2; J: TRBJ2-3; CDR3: CASSPSGLGPDTQYF; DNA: TGTGCCAGCAGTCCCTCGGGACTAGGGCCTGATACGCAGTATTTT
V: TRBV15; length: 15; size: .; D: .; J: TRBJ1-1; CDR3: CATSRDQWRHTEAFF; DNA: TGTGCCACCAGCAGAGATCAGTGGCGGCACACTGAAGCTTTCTTT
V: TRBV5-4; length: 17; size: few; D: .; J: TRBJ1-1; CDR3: CASSFSLGGRGNTEAFF; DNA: TGTGCCAGCAGCTTCTCCCTTGGGGGCAGGGGGAACACTGAAGCTTTCTTT
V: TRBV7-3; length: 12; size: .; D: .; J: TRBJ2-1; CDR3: CASSAGGPEQFF; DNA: TGTGCCAGCAGCGCCGGCGGACCGGAGCAGTTCTTC
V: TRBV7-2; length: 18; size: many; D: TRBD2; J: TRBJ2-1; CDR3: CASSLLAGTLSSYNEQFF; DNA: TGTGCCAGCAGCTTACTAGCGGGTACCCTAAGCTCCTACAATGAGCAGTTCTTC
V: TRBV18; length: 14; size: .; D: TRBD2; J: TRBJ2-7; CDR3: CASSPPAGRYEQYF; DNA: TGTGCCAGCTCACCACCAGCCGGGAGGTACGAGCAGTACTTC
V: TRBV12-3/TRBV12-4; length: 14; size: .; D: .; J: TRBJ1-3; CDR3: CASRRTRDGNTIYF; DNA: TGTGCCAGCAGGAGGACACGGGATGGAAACACCATATATTTT
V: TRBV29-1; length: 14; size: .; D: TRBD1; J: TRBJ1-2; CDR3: CSVEATDRADGYTF; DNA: TGCAGCGTTGAAGCTACGGACAGGGCTGATGGCTACACCTTC
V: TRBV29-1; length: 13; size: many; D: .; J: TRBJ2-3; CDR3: CSVERHTTDTQYF; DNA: TGCAGCGTGGAACGACACACCACAGATACGCAGTATTTT
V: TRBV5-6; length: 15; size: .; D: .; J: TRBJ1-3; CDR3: CASSLDGISGNTIYF; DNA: TGTGCCAGCAGCTTGGACGGGATTTCTGGAAACACCATATATTTT
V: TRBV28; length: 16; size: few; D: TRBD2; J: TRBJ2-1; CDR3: CASSLYSGNSYNEQFF; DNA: TGTGCCAGCAGTTTATATAGCGGGAACTCCTACAATGAGCAGTTCTTC
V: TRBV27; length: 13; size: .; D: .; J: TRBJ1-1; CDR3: CASSQRSLSEAFF; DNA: TGTGCCAGCAGTCAACGGAGCCTTTCTGAAGCTTTCTTT
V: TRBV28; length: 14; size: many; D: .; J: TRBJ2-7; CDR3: CASTAVGTYYEQYF; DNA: TGTGCCAGCACCGCAGTGGGAACTTACTACGAGCAGTACTTC
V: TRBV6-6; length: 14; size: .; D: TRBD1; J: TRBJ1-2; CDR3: CASSYMGDRVGYTF; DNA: TGTGCCAGCAGTTACATGGGGGACAGGGTTGGCTACACCTTC
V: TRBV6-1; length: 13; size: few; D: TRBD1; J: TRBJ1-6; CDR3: CASETGVNSPLHF; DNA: TGTGCCAGCGAGACAGGGGTAAATTCACCCCTCCACTTT
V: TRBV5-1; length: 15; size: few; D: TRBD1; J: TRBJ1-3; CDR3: CASSGTGEAGNTIYF; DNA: TGCGCCAGCAGCGGGACAGGGGAGGCTGGAAACACCATATATTTT
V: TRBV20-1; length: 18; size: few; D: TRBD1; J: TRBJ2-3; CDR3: CSASGGRGLVGATDTQYF; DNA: TGCAGTGCTAGTGGGGGCAGGGGGCTAGTCGGGGCCACAGATACGCAGTATTTT
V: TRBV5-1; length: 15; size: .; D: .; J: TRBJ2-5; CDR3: CASSLVAAKGETQYF; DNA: TGCGCCAGCAGCTTGGTAGCGGCCAAGGGAGAGACCCAGTACTTC
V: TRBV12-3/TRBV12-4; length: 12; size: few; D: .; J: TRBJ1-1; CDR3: CASSLVGNEAFF; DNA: TGTGCCAGCAGTTTAGTGGGAAATGAAGCTTTCTTT
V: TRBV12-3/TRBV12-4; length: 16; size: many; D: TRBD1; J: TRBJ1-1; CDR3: CASTPGQGVSYTEAFF; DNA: TGTGCCAGCACCCCGGGACAGGGAGTCTCGTACACTGAAGCTTTCTTT
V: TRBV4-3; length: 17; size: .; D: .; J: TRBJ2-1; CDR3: CASSQAPRSSSYNEQFF; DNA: TGCGCCAGCAGCCAAGCCCCACGATCATCCTCCTACAATGAGCAGTTCTTC
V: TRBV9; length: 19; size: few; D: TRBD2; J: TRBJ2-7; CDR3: CASSGGASGSQSVTYEQYF; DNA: TGTGCCAGCAGCGGGGGGGCTAGCGGGAGCCAAAGCGTTACCTACGAGCAGTACTTC
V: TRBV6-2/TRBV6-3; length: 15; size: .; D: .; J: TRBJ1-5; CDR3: CASSPSGQSNQPQHF; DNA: TGTGCCAGCAGTCCCTCCGGACAGAGCAATCAGCCCCAGCATTTT
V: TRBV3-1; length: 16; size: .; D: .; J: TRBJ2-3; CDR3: CASSQPVGGPTDTQYF; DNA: TGTGCCAGCAGCCAGCCCGTGGGCGGTCCCACAGATACGCAGTATTTT
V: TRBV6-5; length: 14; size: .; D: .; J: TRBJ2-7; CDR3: CASSRTLSSYEQYF; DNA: TGTGCCAGCAGCCGCACACTTAGCTCCTACGAGCAGTACTTC
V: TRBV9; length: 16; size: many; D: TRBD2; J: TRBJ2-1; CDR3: CASSRNSGSSYNEQFF; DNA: TGTGCCAGCAGCCGCAATAGCGGGAGCTCCTACAATGAGCAGTTCTTC
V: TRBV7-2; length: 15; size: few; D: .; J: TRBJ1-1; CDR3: CASSLGRNLNTEAFF; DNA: TGTGCCAGCAGCTTAGGACGGAACTTGAACACTGAAGCTTTCTTT
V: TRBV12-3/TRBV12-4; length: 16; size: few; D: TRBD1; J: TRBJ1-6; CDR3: CASSPGQGLGNSPLHF; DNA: TGTGCCAGCAGTCCAGGACAGGGGCTCGGTAATTCACCCCTCCACTTT
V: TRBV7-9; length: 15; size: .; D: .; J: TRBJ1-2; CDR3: CASSRDGPLLEGYTF; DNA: TGTGCCAGCAGTAGGGACGGGCCGCTACTAGAAGGCTACACCTTC
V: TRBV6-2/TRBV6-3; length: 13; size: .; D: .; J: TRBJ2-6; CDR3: CASSRDGANVLTF; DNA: TGTGCCAGCAGTCGGGATGGGGCCAACGTCCTGACTTTC
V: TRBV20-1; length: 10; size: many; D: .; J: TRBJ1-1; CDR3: CSEMNTEAFF; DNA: TGCAGCGAAATGAACACTGAAGCTTTCTTT
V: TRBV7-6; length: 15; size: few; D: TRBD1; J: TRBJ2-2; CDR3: CASSFGTERTGELFF; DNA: TGTGCCAGCAGCTTCGGGACAGAGAGGACCGGGGAGCTGTTTTTT
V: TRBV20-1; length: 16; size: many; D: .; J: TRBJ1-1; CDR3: CSAREVTGPKNTEAFF; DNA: TGCAGTGCTAGAGAGGTTACAGGACCGAAAAACACTGAAGCTTTCTTT
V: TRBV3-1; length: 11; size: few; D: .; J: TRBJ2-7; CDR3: CASSAPGEQYF; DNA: TGTGCCAGCAGCGCGCCAGGTGAGCAGTACTTC
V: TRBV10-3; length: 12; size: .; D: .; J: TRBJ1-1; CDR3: CAITTGGGQAFF; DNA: TGTGCCATCACCACGGGCGGGGGGCAGGCTTTCTTT
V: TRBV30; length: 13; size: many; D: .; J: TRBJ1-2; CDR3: CAWSQQGTYGYTF; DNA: TGTGCCTGGAGTCAACAGGGAACCTATGGCTACACCTTC
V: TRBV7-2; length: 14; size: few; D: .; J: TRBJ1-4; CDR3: CASSFRVPPEKLFF; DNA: TGTGCCAGCAGCTTCCGGGTCCCGCCTGAAAAACTGTTTTTT
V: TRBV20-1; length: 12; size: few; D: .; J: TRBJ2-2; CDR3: CSASREAGELFF; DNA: TGCAGTGCTAGTAGGGAGGCCGGGGAGCTGTTTTTT